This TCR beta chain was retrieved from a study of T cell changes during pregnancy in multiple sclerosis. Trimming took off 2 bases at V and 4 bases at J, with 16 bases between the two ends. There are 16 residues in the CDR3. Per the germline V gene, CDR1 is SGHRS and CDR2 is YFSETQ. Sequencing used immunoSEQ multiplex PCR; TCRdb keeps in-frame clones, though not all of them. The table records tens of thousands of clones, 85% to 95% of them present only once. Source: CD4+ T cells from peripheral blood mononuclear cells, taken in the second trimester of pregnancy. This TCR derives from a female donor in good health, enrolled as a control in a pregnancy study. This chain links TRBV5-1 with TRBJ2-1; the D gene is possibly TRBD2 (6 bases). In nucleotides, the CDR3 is TGCGCCAGCAGCTTTCGCATTGCTAGCGAATACAATGAGCAGTTCTTC. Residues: CASSFRIASEYNEQFF.